The present TCR beta chain was sequenced within a study of tumor-infiltrating lymphocytes in localized non-small cell lung cancer. Regarding the study as a whole: Different pieces of the same tissue were used for each assay.

The CDR3 spans 16 residues. Looked up from germline, CDR1 is MDHEN and CDR2 is SYDVKM. With V trimmed by 6 bases and J by 7 bases, 13 bases remained unmatched. Turning to this clone: Its antigen is not identified.

Profiling relied on immunoSEQ multiplex PCR, and the TCRdb table lists in-frame clones only, not all of them. Of about 14,000 clones in the sample, roughly 82% are singletons; the top ten hold less than 20%. Sequences were obtained from lung tumor tissue. This clonotype was obtained from a human donor with non-small cell lung cancer. V is TRBV28 and J is TRBJ2-2; 8 bases agree with TRBD2. The CDR3: CASSLGGGGPGGELFF. As DNA, the CDR3 is TGTGCCAGCAGCCTTGGAGGCGGGGGGCCCGGCGGGGAGCTGTTTTTT.